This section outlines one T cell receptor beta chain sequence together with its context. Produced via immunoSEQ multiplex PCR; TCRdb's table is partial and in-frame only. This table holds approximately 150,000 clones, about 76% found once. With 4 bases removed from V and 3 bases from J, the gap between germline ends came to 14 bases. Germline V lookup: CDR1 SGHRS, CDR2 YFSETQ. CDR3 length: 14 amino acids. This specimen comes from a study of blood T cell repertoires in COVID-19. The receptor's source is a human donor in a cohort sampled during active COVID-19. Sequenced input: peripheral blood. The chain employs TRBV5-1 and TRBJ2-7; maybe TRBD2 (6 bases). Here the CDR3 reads CASSPQGLNYEQYF. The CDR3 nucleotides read TGCGCCAGCAGCCCCCAGGGACTCAACTACGAGCAGTACTTC.